The 25 T cell receptor beta chains reported below all come from one sample, sequenced in a study of T cells in women clearing cervical HPV infection. Some clones are missing from TCRdb's copy, which holds only in-frame ones; the method was immunoSEQ multiplex PCR. This table holds 25,000 to 30,000 clones. What was sequenced was blood buffy coat. The receptors here all came from a woman aged 18-70 years with a cervical HPV16 infection that either progressed to CIN3+ or cleared (not recorded which).

As regards this clone: The CDR3 is cut off 3 residues early in the read; its end comes from the germline J gene. This sequence joins TRBV19 and TRBJ1-2; D is possibly TRBD1 (5 bases). Germline V CDR1 and CDR2: LNHDA, SQIVND (reference sequence). This CDR3 is built from 15 residues. The sequenced CDR3 bases are TGTGCCAGTAGTATTGGGGCAGGGAGCTCCTACGAC. Translation: CASSIGAGSSYD. Given in full, the CDR3 is CASSIGAGSSYDYTF.

Notes on this clone: One end of the junction is discordant with germline, which a read error may explain. The missing CDR3 end, 3 residues past where the read stops, is filled in from the germline J gene. The rearrangement uses TRBV4-2 and TRBJ1-2; D is unclear. The CDR3 totals 14 residues. Germline CDR1 LGHNA, CDR2 YNFKEQ. The CDR3 protein is CASSQDLIRVGYTF. Incomplete CDR3 DNA: TGCGCCAGCAGCCAAGATCTGATACGGGTTGGC.

CDR3 protein: CAWSVSQINSPLFF. Partial CDR3 DNA: TGTGCCTGGAGTGTATCCCAGATTAATTCACCG. This chain joins TRBV30 and TRBJ2-2; D is unresolved. Read sequence stops 3 residues before the CDR3 end, and the germline J gene provides the missing end. Germline assignment: CDR1 GTSNPN and CDR2 SVGIG (reference sequence). The CDR3 spans 14 residues. The full variable domain, rest sourced from reference TRBV30 and TRBJ2-2, is SQTIHQWPATLVQPVGSPLSLECTVEGTSNPNLYWYRQAAGRGLQLLFYSVGIGQISSEVPQNLSASRPQDRQFILSSKKLLLSDSGFYLCAWSVSQINSPLFFGEGSRLTVL.

In the case of this clone: The CDR3 end is not reached by the read, which stops 3 residues before it; the germline J gene fills it in. The chain carries TRBV5-1 and TRBJ1-1, with D possibly being TRBD1 (5 bases). Trimming pared 0 bases from V and 3 bases from J, leaving 12 bases between. The CDR3 covers 15 residues. Germline-derived CDR1 and CDR2 are SGHRS and YFSETQ. The sequenced part of the CDR3 DNA is TGCGCCAGCAGCTTGGGTTTTGGGGGGTACACTGAA. The encoded protein is CASSLGFGGYTE. The CDR3 as a whole reads CASSLGFGGYTEAFF.

About this clone: The CDR3 is cut off 3 residues early in the read; its end comes from the germline J gene. Other DNA sequences from this sample encode an identical CDR3 as well. V gene TRBV2 combines with J gene TRBJ2-1, with 12 bases identical to TRBD2. J was trimmed by 6 bases and V by 5 bases; bases with no gene match: 2. Germline lookup yields CDR1 SNHLY and CDR2 FYNNEI. The CDR3 has 14 amino acids. This CDR3 reads CASSQLAGGNEQFF. The CDR3 DNA, read in part, is TGTGCCAGCAGTCAACTAGCGGGGGGCAATGAG. Supplemented by reference TRBV2 and TRBJ2-1, the full variable domain reads EPEVTQTPSHQVTQMGQEVILRCVPISNHLYFYWYRQILGQKVEFLVSFYNNEISEKSEIFDDQFSVERPDGSNFTLKIRSTKLEDSAMYFCASSQLAGGNEQFFGPGTRLTVL.

Comments on this clone: Read data end 3 residues before the CDR3 end; the end is taken from the germline J gene. The chain carries TRBV5-1 and TRBJ2-2; D uncertain. The CDR3 covers 14 residues. Looked up from germline, CDR1 is SGHRS and CDR2 is YFSETQ. V lost 5 bases, J lost 0 bases, and 8 bases lay in between. CDR3 bases read: TGCGCCAGCAGATCTCCGGCGAACACCGGGGAG. Encoded protein: CASRSPANTGE. The entire CDR3 sequence reads CASRSPANTGELFF.

Notes on this clone: Read coverage stops 3 residues before the CDR3 terminus; the germline J gene supplies the remainder. The V gene is TRBV10-3, the J gene TRBJ2-3; D is unclear. Germline V gene data show CDR1 as ENHRY and CDR2 as SYGVKD. V was pared by 0 bases and J by 5 bases, with 24 bases between. The CDR3 is 19 amino acids. The DNA read from the CDR3 is TGTGCCATCAGTGAGTCGATTTTAAGGCTAGTTTCTTTTCAAGATACG. It encodes CAISESILRLVSFQDT. The whole CDR3 sequence reads CAISESILRLVSFQDTQYF.

Points on this clone: The CDR3 extends 3 residues past the end of the read, so its final part is completed from the germline J gene. The chain employs TRBV20-1 and TRBJ2-1; TRBD2 aligns across 10 bases. The CDR3 is made up of 14 amino acids. J was trimmed by 4 bases and V by 6 bases; bases with no gene match: 6. Germline V gene sequence: CDR1 DFQATT, CDR2 SNEGSKA (reference sequence). CDR3 bases read: TGCAGTGCCGTAGCGGGGGGCGAGTACAATGAG. Protein: CSAVAGGEYNE. The whole CDR3 region reads CSAVAGGEYNEQFF.

In the case of this clone: The read terminates 3 residues ahead of where the CDR3 ends, so the germline J gene completes it. The genes are TRBV5-1 and TRBJ1-6; maybe TRBD1 (5 bases). Germline CDR1 reads SGHRS; CDR2 reads YFSETQ. CDR3 size: 16 residues. V was pared by 0 bases and J by 4 bases, with 11 bases between. The CDR3 DNA, read in part, is TGCGCCAGCAGCTTGGCCGATGACAGTTATAATTCACCC. As protein: CASSLADDSYNSP. The CDR3 in its entirety is CASSLADDSYNSPLHF.

As to this clone: The CDR3 end falls 3 residues outside the read, so it is completed with the germline J gene. The rearrangement links TRBV27 to TRBJ2-3; 7 bases are shared with TRBD2. This CDR3 contains 13 residues. The trim removed 4 bases at V and 6 bases at J, leaving 4 bases unmatched. Germline CDR1 MNHEY, CDR2 SMNVEV (reference sequence). The sequenced CDR3 bases are TGTGCCAGCAGTTCGGGGGGTCCGGATACG. Translating it yields CASSSGGPDT. The whole CDR3 reads CASSSGGPDTQYF.

A word on this clone: The read terminates 3 residues before the CDR3 end, so the remaining end is supplied by the germline J gene. The chain carries TRBV13 and TRBJ1-2; D uncertain. Germline values: CDR1 PRHDT, CDR2 FYEKMQ (reference sequence). This CDR3 is built from 16 residues. V was clipped by 0 bases and J by 4 bases, with 15 bases between them. The CDR3 region is CASSLGRDTRVYGYTF. Partial CDR3 DNA: TGTGCCAGCAGCTTAGGCCGAGACACCCGTGTCTATGGC. The full variable domain, rest sourced from reference TRBV13 and TRBJ1-2, is AAGVIQSPRHLIKEKRETATLKCYPIPRHDTVYWYQQGPGQDPQFLISFYEKMQSDKGSIPDRFSAQQFSDYHSELNMSSLELGDSALYFCASSLGRDTRVYGYTFGSGTRLTVV.

A note on this clone: The CDR3 end falls 3 residues outside the read, so it is completed with the germline J gene. The chain uses TRBV2 and TRBJ2-3; TRBD1 or TRBD2 may be the D gene (6 bases each). The CDR3 consists of 16 residues. Germline assignment: CDR1 SNHLY and CDR2 FYNNEI. V shed 8 bases and J shed 4 bases, with 22 bases lying between them. The CDR3 DNA, read in part, is TGTGCCAGCCCCGTCGACAGGAGGGTGGGCGCAGATACG. Translating it yields CASPVDRRVGADT. The CDR3 in its entirety is CASPVDRRVGADTQYF.

As for this clone: The sequence runs out 3 residues before the end of the CDR3; the remainder is reconstructed from the germline J gene. The same CDR3 also results from other DNA sequences found in this sample. The genes are TRBV6-2 or TRBV6-3 and TRBJ2-3, with 12 bases identical to TRBD2. CDR3 length: 15 amino acids. CDR1 MNHEY and CDR2 SVGEGT come from the germline V gene. V lost 4 bases to trimming and J lost 4 bases; unmatched junction nucleotides: 3. The part of the CDR3 DNA that was read is TGTGCCAGCAGTTCACTAGCGGGGGGTTCAGATACG. Protein: CASSSLAGGSDT. The full CDR3 protein reads CASSSLAGGSDTQYF.

CDR3 bases read: TGTGCCAGTAGTATAGGTCGGGGGACCGAG. Translating gives CASSIGRGTE. In full, the CDR3 is CASSIGRGTEQYF. The chain recombines TRBV19 with TRBJ2-7; D possibly corresponds to TRBD2 (6 bases). The read halts 3 residues ahead of the CDR3 end, with the missing end drawn from the germline J gene. CDR3 length: 13 amino acids. The ends were cut back, 1 base at V and 6 bases at J, with 10 bases in the middle. Germline V lookup: CDR1 LNHDA, CDR2 SQIVND (reference sequence). The whole variable domain, filled in from reference TRBV19 and TRBJ2-7, reads DGGITQSPKYLFRKEGQNVTLSCEQNLNHDAMYWYRQDPGQGLRLIYYSQIVNDFQKGDIAEGYSVSREKKESFPLTVTSAQKNPTAFYLCASSIGRGTEQYFGPGTRLTVT.

As to this clone: The sequence runs out 3 residues before the end of the CDR3; the remainder is reconstructed from the germline J gene. The V and J genes are TRBV5-1 and TRBJ2-1; 9 positions agree with TRBD2. Germline CDR1 SGHRS, CDR2 YFSETQ. The CDR3 is 16 amino acids. The trim removed 1 base at V and 6 bases at J, leaving 8 bases unmatched. CDR3 DNA (partial): TGCGCCAGCAGCTTGAGCGCGGGGGGGATCAGCAATGAG. Protein product: CASSLSAGGISNE. The CDR3 in its entirety is CASSLSAGGISNEQFF.

Turning to this clone: Sequencing ends 3 residues short of the CDR3 end; the germline J gene provides the rest. V gene TRBV29-1 combines with J gene TRBJ1-2, with a possible D match to TRBD1 (6 bases). V was cut by 4 bases and J by 3 bases, with 15 bases left in between. The length of the CDR3 is 14 residues. CDR1 SQVTM and CDR2 ANQGSEA come from the germline V gene. CDR3 sequence: CSVGRGSGYYGYTF. The covered CDR3 bases are TGCAGCGTTGGGAGGGGGAGTGGGTACTATGGC.

In terms of frequency, this clone is medium-sized. The read halts 3 residues ahead of the CDR3 end, with the missing end drawn from the germline J gene. The chain uses TRBV14 and TRBJ2-6; D might be TRBD1 (5 bases). CDR3 size: 15 residues. Germline V CDR1 and CDR2: SGHDN, FVKESK. The germline V and J ends were trimmed by 4 bases and 2 bases, with 9 bases remaining between them. CDR3: CASSPGWAGANVLTF. CDR3 bases read: TGTGCCAGCAGCCCAGGGTGGGCTGGGGCCAACGTC.

Note on this clone: Coverage ceases 3 residues before the CDR3 finishes, and the germline J gene fills in the end. The rearrangement uses TRBV5-1 and TRBJ1-6; D is possibly TRBD1 (5 bases). Germline V gene lookup returns CDR1 SGHRS and CDR2 YFSETQ. This CDR3 has 15 residues. V lost 2 bases to trimming and J lost 9 bases, with 15 bases between them. The CDR3 DNA, read in part, is TGCGCCAGCAGCTTTATCCAGGGTGAGGGTTCACCC. It yields the protein CASSFIQGEGSP. The whole CDR3 reads CASSFIQGEGSPLHF.

Details on this clone: The read finishes 3 residues shy of the CDR3 end, and the germline J gene is used to complete it. This sequence joins TRBV2 and TRBJ2-2, with D possibly TRBD2 on 5 matching bases. The CDR3 length is 11 residues. Deletions cut 11 bases from V and 7 bases from J, with 11 bases between. Germline assignment: CDR1 SNHLY and CDR2 FYNNEI. The CDR3 spells CASSGGGELFF. CDR3 DNA (partial): TGTGCCTCCAGCGGCGGCGGGGAG.

Notes on this clone: The read ends 3 residues before the CDR3 terminus; that terminus is restored from the germline J gene. This chain connects TRBV20-1 to TRBJ1-1; no reliable D call. In germline, CDR1 is DFQATT, CDR2 SNEGSKA (reference sequence). The CDR3 covers 14 residues. With 0 bases removed from V and 1 base from J, the gap between germline ends came to 9 bases. The CDR3 bases that were read are TGCAGTGCTAGAGAGCGCAGGAAGAACACTGAA. Its translation is CSARERRKNTE. The full-length CDR3 reads as CSARERRKNTEAFF.

With regard to this clone: The read finishes 3 residues shy of the CDR3 end, and the germline J gene is used to complete it. The V gene is TRBV30, the J gene TRBJ1-5; D is undetermined. Between the trimmed V and J ends, which lost 1 base and 3 bases, there was a span of 7 bases. The CDR3 loop spans 13 amino acids. Looked up from germline, CDR1 is GTSNPN and CDR2 is SVGIG (reference sequence). CDR3 DNA (partial): TGTGCCTGGAGTGGCGGTCTCAATCAGCCC. Translating gives CAWSGGLNQP. The complete CDR3 reads CAWSGGLNQPQHF.

Remarks on this clone: Coverage ceases 3 residues before the CDR3 finishes, and the germline J gene fills in the end. The rearrangement joins TRBV29-1 to TRBJ2-7, with a tentative D call TRBD2 (5 bases). V was cut by 4 bases and J by 5 bases, with 12 bases left in between. The CDR3 runs 12 residues. Germline V gene sequence: CDR1 SQVTM, CDR2 ANQGSEA. The CDR3 bases that were read are TGCAGCGTTGGAGGGCCGCGGGACGAG. Translating it yields CSVGGPRDE. The complete CDR3 sequence is CSVGGPRDEQYF.

As regards this clone: The DNA ends 3 residues before the CDR3 does, and the rest of the CDR3 is filled in from the germline J gene. J is TRBJ1-4 and V is TRBV5-1; D is perhaps TRBD1 (5 bases). The CDR3 consists of 16 residues. CDR1 is SGHRS, CDR2 YFSETQ, per germline. CDR3 bases read: TGCGCCAGCGGCCCGGGAGGTCACTCTGGGGCCAACGTA. Protein: CASGPGGHSGANV. The CDR3 reads in full as CASGPGGHSGANVLFF.

Comment on this clone: The sequenced fragment ends 3 residues before the CDR3 boundary, so the rest is inferred from the germline J gene. The sample holds other DNA sequences that translate to the same CDR3. This rearrangement joins TRBV7-2 to TRBJ1-3, with D possibly TRBD1 on 5 matching bases. With 5 bases removed from V and 2 bases from J, the gap between germline ends came to 13 bases. The CDR3 runs to 15 residues. Germline assignment: CDR1 SGHTA and CDR2 FQGNSA. The covered CDR3 bases are TGTGCCAGCAGCCTCGGAGGGGCGGCTGGAAACACC. This gives the protein CASSLGGAAGNT. The full CDR3 protein is CASSLGGAAGNTIYF. Filled out from reference TRBV7-2 and TRBJ1-3, the complete variable domain reads GAGVSQSPSNKVTEKGKDVELRCDPISGHTALYWYRQSLGQGLEFLIYFQGNSAPDKSGLPSDRFSAERTGGSVSTLTIQRTQQEDSAVYLCASSLGGAAGNTIYFGEGSWLTVV.

Points on this clone: Coverage ceases 3 residues before the CDR3 finishes, and the germline J gene fills in the end. The rearrangement links TRBV30 to TRBJ2-5; TRBD1 agrees at 11 bases. Germline CDR1 and CDR2: GTSNPN and SVGIG (reference sequence). V lost 5 bases and J lost 5; bases outside the gene matches: 4. The CDR3 is 13 amino acids. The covered CDR3 bases are TGTGCCTGGGGGACAGGGGGAAAGGAGACC. Translating it yields CAWGTGGKET. The CDR3 reads in full as CAWGTGGKETQYF.